This is a list of T cell receptor beta chains from one sample in a study of OX40 agonist ivuxolimab in advanced cancers. Data came from immunoSEQ multiplex PCR; TCRdb stores just in-frame clones and leaves some out. The data hold about 82,000 clones, with just over 85% observed a single time. The sample in question was CD4+ or CD8+ T cells sorted from blood, obtained in a trial of the OX40 agonist ivuxolimab. The receptors here all came from an adult with an advanced solid tumor such as melanoma, head and neck, liver or kidney cancer. CDR3s leave out the opening cysteine and the closing phenylalanine or tryptophan.

v_call cdr3_length cdr3_aa
TRBV19 15 ASSTGRASGRVNEQF
TRBV6-6 14 ASSSTGGAITGELF
TRBV15 13 ATSNEQGRAQPQH
TRBV9 10 ASSAPRETQY
TRBV4-3 13 ASSRTIDSPETQY